Presented here are 5 T cell receptor beta chains from one specimen sequenced in a study of control samples from healthy donors and cancer patients. This table comes from immunoSEQ multiplex PCR, and its TCRdb copy is limited to in-frame clones, with some not included. The profile shows about 130,000 clones, around nine tenths of them singletons. The source material was blood. Receptors were obtained from a man aged 35-49 years in good health.

The V call is TRBV5-1, the J call TRBJ2-7, with D unresolved. The CDR3 runs 19 residues. Trimming took off 0 bases at V and 3 bases at J, with 25 bases between the two ends. Germline V gene data show CDR1 as SGHRS and CDR2 as YFSETQ. The CDR3 loop is CASSLGFRVGKRADYEQYF. CDR3 coding DNA: TGCGCCAGCAGCTTGGGTTTTCGGGTCGGAAAAAGGGCCGACTACGAGCAGTACTTC. Together with reference TRBV5-1 and TRBJ2-7, the CDR3 gives the full variable domain: KAGVTQTPRYLIKTRGQQVTLSCSPISGHRSVSWYQQTPGQGLQFLFEYFSETQRNKGNFPGRFSGRQFSNSRSEMNVSTLELGDSALYLCASSLGFRVGKRADYEQYFGPGTRLTVT.

The chain employs TRBV6-5 and TRBJ2-1; D gene ambiguous. CDR3 length: 14 residues. With 6 bases removed from V and 7 bases from J, the gap between germline ends came to 16 bases. The germline V gene has CDR1 MNHEY and CDR2 SVGAGI. CDR3 nucleotides: TGTGCCAGCAGCTCCCCCCCTGGGTGGAATGAGCAGTTCTTC. It yields the protein CASSSPPGWNEQFF.

The chain is built from TRBV3-1 (or the pseudogene TRBV3-2) and TRBJ2-5; TRBD1 matches 10 bases. V gave up 0 bases and J gave up 5 bases; unmatched junction bases: 9. Germline V gene lookup returns CDR1 LGHDT and CDR2 YNNKEL (reference sequence). This CDR3 comprises 17 residues. In nucleotides, the CDR3 is TGTGCCAGCAGCCAAGATTTACGGGGACAGGGGACGGAGACCCAGTACTTC. As protein: CASSQDLRGQGTETQYF.

This rearrangement joins TRBV5-1 to TRBJ1-2; possible D gene TRBD1, 6 bases. This CDR3 has 15 residues. The V end lost 0 bases, the J end lost 8 bases, and 17 bases lay between the germline ends. CDR1 SGHRS and CDR2 YFSETQ come from the germline V gene. In DNA, the CDR3 is TGCGCCAGCAGCTTGGGTACAGGGTTGTCAGACGGCTACACCTTC. Amino acids: CASSLGTGLSDGYTF.

V is TRBV30 and J is TRBJ2-1; 8 nucleotides match TRBD2. V was clipped by 1 base and J by 9 bases; unmatched bases: 5. CDR1 and CDR2 (germline): GTSNPN, SVGIG (reference sequence). The CDR3 consists of 13 residues. The CDR3 DNA follows: TGTGCCTGGAGTGGCCGGGGGGGCTCTGAGCAGTTCTTC. It codes for CAWSGRGGSEQFF.